This TCR beta chain was found in a study of untreated major depressive disorder. This CDR3 region has 15 residues. Germline CDR1 and CDR2: SGHDN and FVKESK. Trimming shortened V by 2 bases and J by 5 bases, and 14 bases separated the two germline ends. Sequencing used immunoSEQ multiplex PCR; TCRdb keeps in-frame clones, though not all of them. Of 20,000 to 25,000 clones detected, around 92% appear once; the ten largest clones hold 0.45% to 0.6%. No current or lifetime mood disorder and depressive symptom score of 5 or less defined controls. This chain uses TRBV14 with TRBJ2-3; D call uncertain. This TCR came from a middle-aged woman in good health. The sequenced sample was CD4+ T cells from PBMCs. The CDR3 nucleotides are TGTGCCAGCAGCCAATACGGGCTGGGTAGAGATACGCAGTATTTT. Translating it yields CASSQYGLGRDTQYF.